The text below deals with one TCR beta chain. Its cognate antigen is unknown. The junction shows a germline mismatch at one end, possibly a read error. Additional DNA sequences in this sample encode the identical CDR3. This specimen belongs to a study of cytomegalovirus exposure and HLA in healthy donors. Findings of the study overall: Certain sequence variants were highly shared and formed a cluster, and this cluster was likely a sequencing artifact. Being indistinguishable, some V segments were excluded, TRBV6-2 and TRBV6-3 among them. Later analysis placed DRB1 highest and HLA-C lowest in TCR association rates, which differed by HLA locus.

Germline V CDR1 and CDR2: SQVTM, ANQGSEA. This CDR3 is 16 amino acids long. The study ran its PCR with 60 Vbeta and 13 Jbeta primers. Measured with immunoSEQ multiplex PCR; TCRdb has only the in-frame clones, and not every one. The sample yields 150,000 to 200,000 clones, about two thirds seen once. The chain links TRBV29-1 to TRBJ2-1; a weak D match, TRBD1 (5 bases). What was sequenced was PBMCs. The sequence derives from a man aged 30 to 45 in good health and CMV-seropositive. The CDR3 DNA sequence: TGCAGCGTCGTCTATTCAGACAGAAGAGCCTACAATGAACAGTTCTTC. Amino acids: CSVVYSDRRAYNEQFF.